Reported below is one T cell receptor (beta chain). TCRdb reanalysed the RT-PCR reads using MiXCR and keeps one entry per CDR3 protein. This table holds almost 700,000 distinct CDR3 sequences, approximately 14% found once. CDR3 size: 16 residues. CDR1 is SGHRS, CDR2 YFSETQ, per germline. The V gene end was trimmed by 6 bases and the J gene end by 1 base; junction bases not matched to a gene: 5. The gene calls are TRBV5-1 and TRBJ2-1, with 12 bases fitting TRBD2. This clonotype was sampled from a female donor in good health, serving as a healthy control. The source material was memory CD4+ T cells from blood. CDR3 nucleotides: TGCGCCAGCAAATCGACTAGCGGGAGTTCCTACAATGAGCAGTTCTTC. This sequence encodes CASKSTSGSSYNEQFF. Complete variable domain (other parts from reference TRBV5-1 and TRBJ2-1): KAGVTQTPRYLIKTRGQQVTLSCSPISGHRSVSWYQQTPGQGLQFLFEYFSETQRNKGNFPGRFSGRQFSNSRSEMNVSTLELGDSALYLCASKSTSGSSYNEQFFGPGTRLTVL.